This TCR beta chain was sequenced during a study of T cell responses to AZD1222 COVID-19 vaccine. Across the study: Pooled together were second doses at about 4 or about 12 weeks. General study results and limits: At baseline, seropositivity was found in only a handful of AZD1222 recipients.

Details on this clone: Its antigen is unidentified.

CDR3 length: 18 residues. Trimming took 2 bases from V and 5 from J; bases not matched to a gene: 16. Germline CDR1 KGHDR, CDR2 SFDVKD. Method: immunoSEQ multiplex PCR; TCRdb's copy keeps in-frame clones and lacks some. The table has under 130,000 clones, roughly 90% seen once; the top ten hold 2.5%. Material: peripheral blood, obtained on day 0 of AZD1222 vaccination. This TCR derives from an adult in good health. The chain recombines TRBV24-1 with TRBJ2-5, with TRBD1 identical over 7 bases. CDR3 protein: CATSDSTKRDSLGETQYF. The CDR3 DNA reads as TGTGCCACCAGTGATTCTACGAAAAGGGACAGTCTAGGGGAGACCCAGTACTTC.